This TCR beta chain was identified in a study of blood T cell repertoires in COVID-19. For the study at large: From the United States, Italy and Spain came samples of acute and convalescent COVID-19. The analysed material was cDNA or gDNA that came from T cells, B-cell-depleted T cells, or PBMCs.

As handled by the study authors: Amplifying reference gene primers gave estimates of nucleated cell counts. Profiling relied on immunoSEQ multiplex PCR, and the TCRdb table lists in-frame clones only, not all of them. The V and J calls and the clone size are those of that table, but D and trimming were determined from the DNA. Among under 70,000 clones listed, about 90% were seen once. Seattle's enrolled individuals joined amid active infection and were then monitored longitudinally. The length of the CDR3 is 18 residues. In germline, CDR1 is GTSNPN, CDR2 SVGIG (reference sequence). J lost 0 bases, V lost 7 bases, and 15 bases had no gene match.

The gene calls are TRBV30 and TRBJ1-3, with 10 nucleotides matching TRBD1. The sequence was obtained from a woman aged 60-75 years with COVID-19, enrolled during active disease. The source material was peripheral blood. The CDR3 reads CAYEPGQGHFGSGNTIYF. The CDR3 DNA sequence: TGTGCCTACGAACCGGGACAGGGGCATTTCGGCTCTGGAAACACCATATATTTT.